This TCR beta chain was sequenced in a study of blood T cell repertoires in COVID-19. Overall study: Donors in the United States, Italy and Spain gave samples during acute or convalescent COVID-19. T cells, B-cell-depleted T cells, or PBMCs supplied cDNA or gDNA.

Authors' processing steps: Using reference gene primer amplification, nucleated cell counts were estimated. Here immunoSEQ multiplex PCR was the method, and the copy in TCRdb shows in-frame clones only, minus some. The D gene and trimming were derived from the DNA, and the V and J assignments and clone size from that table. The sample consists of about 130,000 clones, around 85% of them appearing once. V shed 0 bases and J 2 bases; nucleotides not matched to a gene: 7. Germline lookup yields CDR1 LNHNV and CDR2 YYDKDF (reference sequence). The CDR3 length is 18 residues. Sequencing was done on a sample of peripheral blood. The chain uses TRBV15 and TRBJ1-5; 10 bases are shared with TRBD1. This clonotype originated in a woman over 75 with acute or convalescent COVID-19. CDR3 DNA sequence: TGTGCCACCAGCAGAGACCCAGGGGACAGGGGCGGCAATCAGCCCCAGCATTTT. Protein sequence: CATSRDPGDRGGNQPQHF.